The clone carrying this T cell receptor (beta chain) was found once. Its antigen is unidentified. Assay: immunoSEQ multiplex PCR; the TCRdb copy retains only in-frame clones and omits some. Of about 42,000 clones in the sample, about 81% are singletons; the top ten hold 0.4% to 0.55%. This sample is drawn from a study of STAT3 mutations in large granular lymphocyte leukemia. On the study more broadly: Roughly half of the longitudinally sequenced T-LGLL patients carried detectable canonical activating STAT3 mutations. Regarding the study as a whole: At least one immunodominant TCR beta clonotype appeared in every T-cell large granular lymphocyte leukemia patient.

V lost 4 bases and J 7 bases, leaving 11 bases between the germline ends. Germline values: CDR1 SGHDN, CDR2 FVKESK. The CDR3 loop spans 14 amino acids. The chain recombines TRBV14 with TRBJ1-6; D gene uncertain. The sequence was collected from a human donor with T large granular lymphocyte leukemia. Some clones in this sample may be carry-over from other donors' samples. Sequencing used PBMCs. The CDR3: CASSPNLLNSPLHF. The CDR3, as DNA: TGTGCCAGCAGCCCTAATTTGTTAAATTCACCCCTCCACTTT.